This TCR beta chain was captured by sequencing in a study of radiotherapy plus CTLA-4 blockade in lung cancer (dated by TCRdb to between 2017 and 2018). For context, the study as a whole: Among enrolled patients, approximately 17% had an objective response and 31% reached disease control. Overall study outcomes, separate from this receptor: After treatment with radiotherapy and ipilimumab, TCR clones that came from tumors expanded in the peripheral blood. Early dynamic changes in blood T cell clones, together with increased serum interferon-beta after radiation, were reported as the strongest predictors of response.

The method behind the library was the immunoSEQ multiplex PCR assay. TCRdb holds this immuneACCESS table with in-frame rearrangements only. Some clones are missing; in checked studies, unresolved V genes explain under half, and the rest has no known cause. This sample holds 45,000 or so clones; approximately 70% were observed only once. In total, the top ten clones hold roughly 4% of the sample. As to this clone: Its antigen has not been determined. It has no much larger one-base neighbor in the sample; base qualities were not kept.

CDR1 and CDR2 (MNHNS, SASEGT) derive from the germline V gene. V has 0 bases trimmed and J has 2 bases trimmed; junction bases matching no gene number 4. Reading from cysteine to phenylalanine, the CDR3 counts 17 amino acids. Only the CDR3 region is kept as DNA, spanning 51 bases read in frame from base 1. In this study, focal radiation therapy paired with CTLA-4 blockade (ipilimumab) was tested in patients who had chemo-refractory metastatic non-small-cell lung cancer. This receptor was identified in a human donor with non-small cell lung cancer who had a complete response to radiotherapy plus ipilimumab. Sequenced here: peripheral blood, sampled from a patient treated with radiotherapy plus ipilimumab. The rearrangement joined TRBV6-1 to TRBJ1-5; TRBD1 agrees with 10 junctional bases. The CDR3 has the sequence CASSEALTGGRNQPQHF. The bases are TGTGCCAGCAGTGAAGCTTTGACAGGGGGCCGCAATCAGCCCCAGCATTTT.